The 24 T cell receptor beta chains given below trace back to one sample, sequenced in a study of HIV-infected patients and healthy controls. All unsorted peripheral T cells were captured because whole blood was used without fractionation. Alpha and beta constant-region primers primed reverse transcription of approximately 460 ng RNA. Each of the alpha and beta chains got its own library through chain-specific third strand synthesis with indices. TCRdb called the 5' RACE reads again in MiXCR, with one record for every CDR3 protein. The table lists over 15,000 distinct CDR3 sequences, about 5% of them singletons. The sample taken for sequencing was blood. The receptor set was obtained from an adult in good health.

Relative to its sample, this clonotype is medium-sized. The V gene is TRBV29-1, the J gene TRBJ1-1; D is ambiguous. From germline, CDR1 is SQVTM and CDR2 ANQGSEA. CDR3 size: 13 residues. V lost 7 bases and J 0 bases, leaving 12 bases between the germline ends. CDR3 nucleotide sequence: TGCAGCGCCCGAAGTAGGTTGAACACTGAAGCTTTCTTT. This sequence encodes CSARSRLNTEAFF.

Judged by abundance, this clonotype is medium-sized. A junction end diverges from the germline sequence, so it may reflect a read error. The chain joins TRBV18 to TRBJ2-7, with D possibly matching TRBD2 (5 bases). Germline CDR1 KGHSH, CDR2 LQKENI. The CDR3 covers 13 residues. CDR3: CASSTGGRGEEYF. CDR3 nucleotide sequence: TGTGCCAGCTCGACTGGAGGCCGAGGCGAGGAGTACTTC.

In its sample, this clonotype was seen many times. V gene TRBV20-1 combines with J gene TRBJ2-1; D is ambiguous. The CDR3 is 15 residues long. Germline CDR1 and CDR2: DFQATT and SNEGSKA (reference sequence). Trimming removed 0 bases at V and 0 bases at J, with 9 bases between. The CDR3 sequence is CSARDTSNSYNEQFF. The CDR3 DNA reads TGCAGTGCTAGAGATACATCAAACTCCTACAATGAGCAGTTCTTC.

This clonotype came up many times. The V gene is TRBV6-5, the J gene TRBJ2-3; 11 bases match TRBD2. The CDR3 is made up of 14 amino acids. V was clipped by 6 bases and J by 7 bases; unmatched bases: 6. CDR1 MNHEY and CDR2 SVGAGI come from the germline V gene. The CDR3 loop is CASSVGTSGNTQYF. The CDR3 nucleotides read TGTGCCAGCAGCGTCGGGACTAGCGGAAATACGCAGTATTTT.

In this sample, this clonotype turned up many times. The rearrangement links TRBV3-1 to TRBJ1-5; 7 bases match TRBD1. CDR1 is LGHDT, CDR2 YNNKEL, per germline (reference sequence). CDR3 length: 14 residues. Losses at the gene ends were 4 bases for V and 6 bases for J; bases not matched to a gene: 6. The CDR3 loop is CASSPDRVRQPQHF. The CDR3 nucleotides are TGTGCCAGCAGCCCCGACAGGGTCCGTCAGCCCCAGCATTTT.

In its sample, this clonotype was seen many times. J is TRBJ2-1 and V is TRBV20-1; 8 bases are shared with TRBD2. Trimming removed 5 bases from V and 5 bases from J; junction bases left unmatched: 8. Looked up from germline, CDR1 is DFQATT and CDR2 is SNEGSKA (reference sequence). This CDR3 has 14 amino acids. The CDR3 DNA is TGCAGTGCTTCCCGGGGGGGACCAAACAATGAGCAGTTCTTC. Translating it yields CSASRGGPNNEQFF.

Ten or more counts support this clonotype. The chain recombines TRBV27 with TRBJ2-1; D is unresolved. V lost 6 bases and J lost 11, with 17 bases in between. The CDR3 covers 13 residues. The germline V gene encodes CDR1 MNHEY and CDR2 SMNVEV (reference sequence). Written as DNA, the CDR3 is TGTGCCAGCAGATCTATTTGGTCTGCTCAGCAGTTCTTC. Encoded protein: CASRSIWSAQQFF.

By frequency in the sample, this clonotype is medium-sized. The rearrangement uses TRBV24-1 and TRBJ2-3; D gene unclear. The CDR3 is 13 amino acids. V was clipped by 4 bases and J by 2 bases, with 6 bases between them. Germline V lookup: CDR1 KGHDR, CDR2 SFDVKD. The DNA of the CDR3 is TGTGCCACCAGTGAACTTTACACAGATACGCAGTATTTT. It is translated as CATSELYTDTQYF.

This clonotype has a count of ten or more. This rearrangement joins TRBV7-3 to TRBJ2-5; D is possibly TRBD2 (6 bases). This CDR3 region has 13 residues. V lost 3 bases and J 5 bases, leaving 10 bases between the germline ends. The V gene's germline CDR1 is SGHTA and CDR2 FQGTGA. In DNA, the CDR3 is TGTGCCAGCAGCTTGTGGAGGGAGGAGACCCAGTACTTC. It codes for CASSLWREETQYF. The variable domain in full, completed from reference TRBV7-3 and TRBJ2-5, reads GAGVSQTPSNKVTEKGKYVELRCDPISGHTALYWYRQSLGQGPEFLIYFQGTGAADDSGLPNDRFFAVRPEGSVSTLKIQRTERGDSAVYLCASSLWREETQYFGPGTRLLVL.

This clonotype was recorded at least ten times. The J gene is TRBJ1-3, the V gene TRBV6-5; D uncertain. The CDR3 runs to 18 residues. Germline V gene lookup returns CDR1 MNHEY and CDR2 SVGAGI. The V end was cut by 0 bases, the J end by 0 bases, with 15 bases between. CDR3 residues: CASSYSDPHIRSGNTIYF. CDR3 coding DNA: TGTGCCAGCAGTTACTCGGACCCCCATATACGCTCTGGAAACACCATATATTTT.

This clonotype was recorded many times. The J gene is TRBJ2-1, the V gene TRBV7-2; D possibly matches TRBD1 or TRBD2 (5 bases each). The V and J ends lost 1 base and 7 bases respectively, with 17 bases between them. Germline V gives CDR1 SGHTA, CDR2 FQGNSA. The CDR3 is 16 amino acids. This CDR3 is CASSLDAVRGRNEQFF. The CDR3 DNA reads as TGTGCCAGCAGCTTAGACGCTGTCCGGGGACGGAATGAGCAGTTCTTC.

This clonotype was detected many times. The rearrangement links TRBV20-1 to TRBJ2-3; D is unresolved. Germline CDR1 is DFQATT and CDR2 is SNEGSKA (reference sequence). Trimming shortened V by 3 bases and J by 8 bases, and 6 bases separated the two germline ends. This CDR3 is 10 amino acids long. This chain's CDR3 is CSASPGTQYF. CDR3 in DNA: TGCAGTGCTAGTCCGGGTACGCAGTATTTT.

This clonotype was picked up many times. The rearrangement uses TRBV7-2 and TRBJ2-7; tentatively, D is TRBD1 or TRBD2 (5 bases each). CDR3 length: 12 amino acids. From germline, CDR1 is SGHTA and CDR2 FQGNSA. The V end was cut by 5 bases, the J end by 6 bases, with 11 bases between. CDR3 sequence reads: CASSPGTGEQYF. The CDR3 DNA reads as TGTGCCAGCAGCCCAGGGACCGGCGAGCAGTACTTC.

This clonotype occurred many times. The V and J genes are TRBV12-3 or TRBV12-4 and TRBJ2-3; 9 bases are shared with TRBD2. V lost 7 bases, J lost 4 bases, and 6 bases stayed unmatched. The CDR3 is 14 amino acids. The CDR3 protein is CASNGIAGADTQYF. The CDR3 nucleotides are TGTGCCAGCAATGGCATAGCGGGGGCAGATACGCAGTATTTT.

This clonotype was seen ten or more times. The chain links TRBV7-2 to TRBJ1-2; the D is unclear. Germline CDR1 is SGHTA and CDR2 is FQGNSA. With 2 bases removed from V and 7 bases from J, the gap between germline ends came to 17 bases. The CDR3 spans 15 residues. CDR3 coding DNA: TGTGCCAGCAGCTTACCCTCGACACTTGCATTTGGCTACACCTTC. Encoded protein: CASSLPSTLAFGYTF.

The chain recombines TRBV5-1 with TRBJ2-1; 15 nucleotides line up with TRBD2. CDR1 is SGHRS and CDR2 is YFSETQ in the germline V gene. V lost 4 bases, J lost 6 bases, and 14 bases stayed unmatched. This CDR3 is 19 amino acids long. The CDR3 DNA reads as TGCGCCAGCAGCCGCCAGGGACTAGCGGGAGGACTAAACACCAATGAGCAGTTCTTC. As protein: CASSRQGLAGGLNTNEQFF.

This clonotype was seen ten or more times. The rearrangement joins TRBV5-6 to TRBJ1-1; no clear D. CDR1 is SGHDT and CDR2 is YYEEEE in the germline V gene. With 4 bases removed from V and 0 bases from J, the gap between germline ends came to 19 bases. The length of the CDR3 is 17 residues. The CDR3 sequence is CASSLVRGRGMNTEAFF. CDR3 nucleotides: TGTGCCAGCAGCCTAGTGAGAGGGCGAGGGATGAACACTGAAGCTTTCTTT.

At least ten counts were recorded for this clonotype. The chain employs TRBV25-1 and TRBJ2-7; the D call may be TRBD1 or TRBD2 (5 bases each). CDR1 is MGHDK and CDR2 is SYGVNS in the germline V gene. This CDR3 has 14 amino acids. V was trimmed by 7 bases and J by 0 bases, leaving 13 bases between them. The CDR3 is CASKGTTNSYEQYF. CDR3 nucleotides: TGTGCCAGCAAAGGGACGACGAACTCCTACGAGCAGTACTTC.

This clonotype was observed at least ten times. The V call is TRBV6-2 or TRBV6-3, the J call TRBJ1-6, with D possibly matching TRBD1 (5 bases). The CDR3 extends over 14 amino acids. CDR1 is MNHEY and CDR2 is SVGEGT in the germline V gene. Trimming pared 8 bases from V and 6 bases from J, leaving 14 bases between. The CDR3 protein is CASGAGTPNSPLHF. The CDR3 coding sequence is TGTGCCAGCGGGGCCGGGACGCCTAATTCACCCCTCCACTTT.

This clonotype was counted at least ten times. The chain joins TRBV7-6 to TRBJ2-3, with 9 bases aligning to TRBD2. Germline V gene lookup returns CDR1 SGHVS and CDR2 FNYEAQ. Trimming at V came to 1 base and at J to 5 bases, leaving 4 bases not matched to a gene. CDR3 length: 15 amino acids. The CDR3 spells CASSLGGGVIDTQYF. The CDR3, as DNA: TGTGCCAGCAGCTTAGGCGGGGGGGTTATAGATACGCAGTATTTT.

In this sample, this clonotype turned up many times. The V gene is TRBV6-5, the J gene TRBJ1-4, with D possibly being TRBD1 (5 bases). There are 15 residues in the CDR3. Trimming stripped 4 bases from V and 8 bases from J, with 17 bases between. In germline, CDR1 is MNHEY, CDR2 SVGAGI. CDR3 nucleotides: TGTGCCAGCAGTTCTGGACAAGACTATGGGGAAAAACTGTTTTTT. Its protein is CASSSGQDYGEKLFF.

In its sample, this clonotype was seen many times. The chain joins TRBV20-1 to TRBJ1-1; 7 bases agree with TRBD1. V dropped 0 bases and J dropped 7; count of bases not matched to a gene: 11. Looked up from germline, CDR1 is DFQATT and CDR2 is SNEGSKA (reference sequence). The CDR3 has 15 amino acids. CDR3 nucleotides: TGCAGTGCTAGAGATCTAGCAGGGGGAGTAGTTGAAGCTTTCTTT. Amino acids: CSARDLAGGVVEAFF.

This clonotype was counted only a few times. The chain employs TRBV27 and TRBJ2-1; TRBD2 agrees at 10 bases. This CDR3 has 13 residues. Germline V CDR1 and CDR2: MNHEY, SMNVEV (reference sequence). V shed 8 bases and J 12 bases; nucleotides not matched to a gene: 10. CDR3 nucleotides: TGTGCCAGCTCTAGCGGGGGCCAAGGTCGGCAGTTCTTC. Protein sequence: CASSSGGQGRQFF.

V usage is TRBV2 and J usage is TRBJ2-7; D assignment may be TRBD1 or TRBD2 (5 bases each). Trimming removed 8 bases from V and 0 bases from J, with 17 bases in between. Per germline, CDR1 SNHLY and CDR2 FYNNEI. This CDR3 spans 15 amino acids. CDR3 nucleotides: TGTGCCAGCGGGGTGGGGGACCTAAGCTCCTACGAGCAGTACTTC. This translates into CASGVGDLSSYEQYF.